The 2 T cell receptor beta chains presented below share a single source sample, sequenced in a study of T cells after yellow fever vaccination. TCRdb re-called the 5' RACE reads through MiXCR, storing one row per CDR3 protein. The data contain 250,000 to 400,000 distinct CDR3 sequences, 3.5% to 4.5% of them seen just once; the ten biggest clones take up roughly a fifth. The sequences come from PBMCs, collected 15 days after the yellow fever booster vaccination. These receptors came from a man between 18 and 35 years old who received the YFV17D yellow fever vaccine.

This clonotype has at least ten counts. J is TRBJ2-4 and V is TRBV5-1; TRBD1 is a possible D gene (6 bases). The CDR3 covers 15 residues. Germline CDR1 reads SGHRS; CDR2 reads YFSETQ. Trimming pared 3 bases from V and 6 bases from J, leaving 16 bases between. The CDR3 protein is CASSSQGTRGNIQYF. The CDR3 bases are TGCGCCAGCAGCTCCCAAGGGACAAGGGGAAACATTCAGTACTTC.

This clonotype was observed a handful of times. This chain connects TRBV28 to TRBJ1-5; D gene uncertain. Between the trimmed V and J ends, which lost 6 bases and 5 bases, there was a span of 5 bases. Per the germline V gene, CDR1 is MDHEN and CDR2 is SYDVKM. This CDR3 is built from 11 residues. The CDR3 loop is CASSRDQPQHF. The CDR3 nucleotides are TGTGCCAGCAGCCGGGATCAGCCCCAGCATTTT.